These T cell receptor beta chains were read from a single sample in a study of blood T cell repertoires in COVID-19. Sequencing was performed with immunoSEQ multiplex PCR; in TCRdb, only in-frame clones are kept and a portion is missing. The table has around 100,000 clones, 75% to 90% seen once. The sample comprised peripheral blood. The receptors derive from a woman of 80 years or more with acute or convalescent COVID-19. Both conserved end residues are part of each CDR3. Fields, in order: clone size, D gene, CDR3 length, V gene, J gene, CDR3 protein, CDR3 DNA. The D gene is left open where the match is weak. Expanded clones are given a class, and other clones once, few, many or no size at all.

-,-,13,TRBV10-2,TRBJ1-5,CASSEQEHQPQHF,TGCGCCAGCAGTGAACAGGAACATCAGCCCCAGCATTTT
-,TRBD2,15,TRBV7-6,TRBJ2-1,CASSLAGSGGNEQFF,TGTGCCAGCAGCTTAGCGGGTAGCGGGGGGAATGAGCAGTTCTTC
-,-,19,TRBV28,TRBJ1-2,CASSPTGGGPRNLNYGYTF,TGTGCCAGCAGTCCTACGGGAGGGGGGCCCCGAAATCTTAACTATGGCTACACCTTC
-,-,13,TRBV2,TRBJ2-7,CASIGAGGSEQYF,TGTGCCAGCATTGGGGCTGGAGGGTCCGAGCAGTACTTC
-,TRBD1,15,TRBV28,TRBJ2-7,CASSFSGTGLYEQYF,TGTGCCAGCAGTTTCTCCGGGACAGGGCTCTACGAGCAGTACTTC
once,TRBD1,16,TRBV5-6,TRBJ1-1,CASSPPERGRGTEAFF,TGTGCCAGCAGCCCCCCCGAGAGGGGGCGAGGGACTGAAGCTTTCTTT
-,-,14,TRBV20-1,TRBJ2-7,CSASNYLSSYEQYF,TGCAGTGCTAGTAACTACCTGAGCTCCTACGAGCAGTACTTC
-,TRBD2,15,TRBV5-8,TRBJ2-5,CASRSGLAGMETQYF,TGTGCCAGCAGGTCGGGACTAGCGGGAATGGAGACCCAGTACTTC
-,TRBD2,14,TRBV2,TRBJ2-5,CASSGLAGRETQYF,TGTGCCAGCAGTGGACTAGCGGGCCGGGAGACCCAGTACTTC
-,TRBD1,14,TRBV5-5,TRBJ1-6,CASSFAGGDSPLHF,TGTGCCAGCAGCTTTGCAGGGGGAGATTCACCCCTCCACTTT
-,-,15,TRBV4-1,TRBJ1-5,CASSQGQSSDQPQHF,TGCGCCAGCAGCCAAGGACAGTCCTCCGATCAGCCCCAGCATTTT
-,-,15,TRBV7-2,TRBJ2-5,CASSWTADLWETQYF,TGTGCCAGCAGCTGGACTGCAGACCTTTGGGAGACCCAGTACTTC
-,-,16,TRBV10-1,TRBJ2-5,CASSESRRHRQETQYF,TGCGCCAGCAGTGAGTCACGCAGGCACCGCCAAGAGACCCAGTACTTC
-,-,13,TRBV10-2,TRBJ2-5,CASRVTGVETQYF,TGCGCCAGCAGGGTGACAGGAGTGGAGACCCAGTACTTC
-,-,16,TRBV7-2,TRBJ1-2,CASSPSRGLGNYGYTF,TGTGCCAGCAGCCCTAGCAGGGGCCTTGGTAACTATGGCTACACCTTC
-,-,14,TRBV28,TRBJ1-5,CASSFRRVDQPQHF,TGTGCCAGCAGTTTCCGCAGGGTAGATCAGCCCCAGCATTTT
-,-,14,TRBV19,TRBJ1-5,CASSIGQGNQPQHF,TGTGCCAGTAGTATAGGGCAGGGGAATCAGCCCCAGCATTTT
-,TRBD2,16,TRBV11-2,TRBJ2-3,CASSLANSGGADTQYF,TGTGCCAGCAGCTTAGCGAATAGCGGGGGGGCAGATACGCAGTATTTT
-,-,15,TRBV12-5,TRBJ1-4,CASGLDPLGSEKLFF,TGTGCTAGTGGTTTGGACCCCTTGGGCAGTGAAAAACTGTTTTTT
-,-,14,TRBV18,TRBJ2-1,CASSPTATYGEQFF,TGTGCCAGCTCACCGACAGCGACCTACGGTGAGCAGTTCTTC
-,-,15,TRBV10-3,TRBJ1-3,CAISATRSSGNTIYF,TGTGCCATCAGTGCTACGCGGTCCTCTGGAAACACCATATATTTT
-,-,15,TRBV27,TRBJ1-5,CASGIQGNGNQPQHF,TGTGCCAGCGGAATACAGGGTAACGGCAATCAGCCCCAGCATTTT
-,-,12,TRBV10-1,TRBJ2-7,CASSESTGEQYF,TGCGCCAGCAGTGAGTCGACGGGCGAGCAGTACTTC
-,-,15,TRBV28,TRBJ1-2,CASTRVTGREDGYTF,TGTGCCAGCACCCGAGTTACGGGCAGGGAGGATGGCTACACCTTC
-,-,16,TRBV12-1,TRBJ2-3,CASSSAGDRGTDTQYF,TGTGCCAGCAGCTCTGCAGGGGATCGAGGCACAGATACGCAGTATTTT
-,TRBD1,15,TRBV7-8,TRBJ2-7,CASSQRRQGAREQYF,TGTGCCAGCAGCCAACGTCGGCAGGGGGCGAGGGAGCAGTACTTC
-,-,15,TRBV4-1,TRBJ1-3,CASSRNTGFGNTIYF,TGCGCCAGCAGCCGGAATACAGGGTTTGGAAACACCATATATTTT
-,-,13,TRBV11-2,TRBJ2-5,CASSLPGEETQYF,TGTGCCAGCAGCTTACCGGGGGAAGAGACCCAGTACTTC
-,-,14,TRBV7-9,TRBJ2-5,CASSVQGRGETQYF,TGTGCCAGCAGCGTACAGGGACGGGGAGAGACCCAGTACTTC
-,-,14,TRBV19,TRBJ2-7,CASKTVDDSYEQYF,TGTGCCAGTAAGACAGTAGATGACTCCTACGAGCAGTACTTC
few,-,16,TRBV19,TRBJ1-2,CASSIVPGVTNYGYTF,TGTGCCAGTAGTATAGTCCCAGGGGTTACCAACTATGGCTACACCTTC
once,-,13,TRBV27,TRBJ1-5,CASSFDRARPQHF,TGTGCCAGCAGTTTCGACAGAGCCCGGCCCCAGCATTTT
-,-,14,TRBV5-1,TRBJ2-3,CASSLGGSSDTQYF,TGCGCCAGCAGCTTGGGGGGCTCTTCAGATACGCAGTATTTT
-,TRBD1,15,TRBV18,TRBJ1-2,CASSPPGQEYYGYTF,TGTGCCAGCTCACCTCCGGGACAGGAGTACTATGGCTACACCTTC
-,-,10,TRBV21-1,TRBJ1-1,CASTPPGSYF,TGTGCCAGCACCCCACCCGGTTCCTACTTT
-,TRBD2,18,TRBV18,TRBJ2-1,CASSPPTHGTSGIGEQFF,TGTGCCAGCTCACCACCGACCCACGGGACTAGCGGGATTGGTGAGCAGTTCTTC
-,-,15,TRBV3-1/TRBV3-2,TRBJ1-5,CASSQDLQSNQPQHF,TGTGCCAGCAGCCAAGATCTGCAGTCTAATCAGCCCCAGCATTTT
-,TRBD1,15,TRBV2,TRBJ2-5,CASNGGQGVVETQYF,TGTGCCAGCAACGGGGGACAGGGGGTCGTGGAGACCCAGTACTTC
-,TRBD2,14,TRBV2,TRBJ2-5,CASKDRGEAKTQYF,TGTGCCAGCAAGGACCGGGGGGAGGCGAAGACCCAGTACTTC
-,-,15,TRBV5-4,TRBJ1-5,CASSLGPGVGQPQHF,TGTGCCAGCAGCTTGGGTCCAGGGGTAGGCCAGCCCCAGCATTTT
-,-,11,TRBV12-3/TRBV12-4,TRBJ2-3,CASKGTDTQYF,TGTGCCAGCAAGGGGACAGATACGCAGTATTTT
-,TRBD1,14,TRBV27,TRBJ2-1,CASSPYDRGSEQFF,TGTGCCAGCAGTCCCTATGACAGGGGGAGTGAGCAGTTCTTC
few,-,17,TRBV3-1/TRBV3-2,TRBJ1-5,CASSQGVTGLVQEPQHF,TGTGCCAGCAGCCAAGGCGTAACAGGGCTGGTTCAAGAGCCCCAGCATTTT
-,TRBD1,15,TRBV6-5,TRBJ2-7,CASSSNRGAIYEQYF,TGTGCCAGCAGTAGCAACAGGGGGGCCATCTACGAGCAGTACTTC
-,-,15,TRBV5-5,TRBJ1-2,CASSLAVGGRYGYTF,TGTGCCAGCAGCTTGGCCGTGGGCGGGAGGTATGGCTACACCTTC
-,TRBD1,17,TRBV3-1/TRBV3-2,TRBJ1-5,CASSHQRDSLSNQPQHF,TGTGCCAGCAGCCACCAACGGGACAGCCTTAGCAATCAGCCCCAGCATTTT
-,-,14,TRBV7-6,TRBJ2-3,CASSVARSTDTQYF,TGTGCCAGCAGCGTAGCTCGGAGCACAGATACGCAGTATTTT
-,-,14,TRBV7-9,TRBJ1-1,CASSSKAGGTEAFF,TGTGCCAGCAGCTCAAAGGCGGGTGGCACTGAAGCTTTCTTT
-,-,16,TRBV6-2/TRBV6-3,TRBJ1-2,CASSYQDRTRHYGYTF,TGTGCCAGCAGTTACCAGGACAGAACGAGACACTATGGCTACACCTTC
-,TRBD1,15,TRBV5-1,TRBJ1-1,CASSSTGQTNTEAFF,TGCGCCAGCAGCTCTACGGGACAGACAAACACTGAAGCTTTCTTT
-,-,14,TRBV6-5,TRBJ2-7,CASSYDRTSYEQYF,TGTGCCAGCAGTTACGACAGGACTTCCTACGAGCAGTACTTC
-,-,13,TRBV10-2,TRBJ1-2,CASSEIGAAGYTF,TGCGCCAGCAGTGAAATAGGGGCTGCTGGCTACACCTTC
-,-,18,TRBV27,TRBJ1-1,CASSSRPSGDGRNTEAFF,TGTGCCAGCAGTTCCCGGCCATCGGGGGACGGGAGGAACACTGAAGCTTTCTTT
-,-,18,TRBV3-1/TRBV3-2,TRBJ1-6,CASSQRTTVRARNSPLHF,TGTGCCAGCAGCCAACGTACGACAGTTAGGGCCCGGAATTCACCCCTCCACTTT
-,-,15,TRBV7-9,TRBJ1-3,CASSFYGGIGNTIYF,TGTGCCAGCAGCTTTTACGGGGGTATTGGAAACACCATATATTTT